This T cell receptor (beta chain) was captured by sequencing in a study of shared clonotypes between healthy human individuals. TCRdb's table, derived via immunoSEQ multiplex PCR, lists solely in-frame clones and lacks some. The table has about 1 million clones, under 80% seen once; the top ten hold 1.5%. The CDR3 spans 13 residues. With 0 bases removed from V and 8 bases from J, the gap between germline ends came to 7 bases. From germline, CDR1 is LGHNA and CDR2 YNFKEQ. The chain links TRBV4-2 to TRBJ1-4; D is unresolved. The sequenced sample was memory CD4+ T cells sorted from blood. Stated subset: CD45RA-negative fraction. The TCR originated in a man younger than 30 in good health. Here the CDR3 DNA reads TGTGCCAGCAGCCAAGAGAACGGGGAAAAACTGTTTTTT. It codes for CASSQENGEKLFF.